This T cell receptor (beta chain) was sequenced during a study of T cells in tuberculosis. Here immunoSEQ multiplex PCR was the method, and the copy in TCRdb shows in-frame clones only, minus some. The data show about 34,000 clones, under 95% seen once. Time point indicated: new active TB diagnosis, blood taken before or within 7 days of starting treatment. Losses at the gene ends were 5 bases for V and 2 bases for J; bases not matched to a gene: 3. Per germline, CDR1 SEHNR and CDR2 FQNEAQ (reference sequence). The CDR3 has 14 residues. This chain connects TRBV7-9 to TRBJ1-3; 7 positions agree with TRBD1. The sequence derives from an adult with tuberculosis. This specimen consisted of PBMCs, obtained at tuberculosis diagnosis. Written as DNA, the CDR3 is TGTGCCAGCAGCCCCGACAGGGCTGGAAACACCATATATTTT. As protein: CASSPDRAGNTIYF.